Given below is one T cell receptor beta chain in context. The data were taken from a study of Ad26.COV2.S vaccination and SARS-CoV-2 variants. Treatment here: 19 received Ad26.COV2.S at low or high dose, single or two shots; roughly 5 received placebo; per-sample allocation not given. The samples date from day 63 after the first vaccine or placebo injection. Boston supplied an adult donor aged 18-55 years. This CDR3 has 13 residues. With V trimmed by 6 bases and J by 0 bases, 1 base remained unmatched. Germline V gene data show CDR1 as SEHNR and CDR2 as FQNEAQ (reference sequence). Produced via immunoSEQ multiplex PCR; TCRdb's table is partial and in-frame only. Of roughly 300,000 clones detected, 88% appear once; the ten largest clones hold 6.4%.

Sequences were derived from peripheral blood, sampled in a trial of Ad26.COV2.S vaccine versus placebo. The chain links TRBV7-9 to TRBJ2-7, with 8 bases matching TRBD2. The origin of this receptor is a person aged 18 to 59 who received the Ad26.COV2.S COVID-19 vaccine or a placebo. The CDR3 DNA follows: TGTGCCAGCAGACTAGCGGACTCCTACGAGCAGTACTTC. Translation: CASRLADSYEQYF.